The 21 T cell receptor beta chains listed next were all sequenced from one sample in a study of T cells in women clearing cervical HPV infection. Libraries were prepared by immunoSEQ multiplex PCR; TCRdb keeps only in-frame clonotypes and omits some of them. This repertoire includes about 22,000 clones. Sequences were obtained from blood buffy coat. The receptors were gathered from a woman between 18 and 70 years old with a cervical HPV16 infection that either progressed to CIN3+ or cleared (not recorded which).

Remarks on this clone: The CDR3 end lies 3 residues beyond the end of the read and is filled in from the germline J gene. The V gene is TRBV6-2 or TRBV6-3, the J gene TRBJ2-5; TRBD1 aligns across 7 bases. The CDR3 sequence is 14 residues long. Germline V lookup: CDR1 MNHEY, CDR2 SVGEGT. Trimming took 6 bases from V and 7 from J; bases not matched to a gene: 11. The CDR3 DNA, read in part, is TGTGCCAGCAGCCCGGACAGGTCCCAGGGGACC. Translation: CASSPDRSQGT. The whole CDR3 sequence is CASSPDRSQGTQYF.

On this clone: Mismatch with germline at one junction end may stem from a read error. The missing CDR3 end, 3 residues past where the read stops, is filled in from the germline J gene. The chain links TRBV4-2 to TRBJ1-2, with 10 bases matching TRBD1. CDR3 size: 18 residues. CDR1 is LGHNA, CDR2 YNFKEQ, per germline. The sequenced CDR3 bases are TGCGCCAGCAGCCAACAGACAGGGGGCGATCTGGCCAACTATGGC. Protein product: CASSQQTGGDLANYG. The whole CDR3 sequence reads CASSQQTGGDLANYGYTF.

Points on this clone: Sequencing ends 3 residues short of the CDR3 end; the germline J gene provides the rest. The chain is built from TRBV19 and TRBJ2-3, with 14 bases aligning to TRBD2. The CDR3 runs 16 residues. Trimming took 5 bases from V and 5 from J; bases not matched to a gene: 6. Germline V gene sequence: CDR1 LNHDA, CDR2 SQIVND (reference sequence). The DNA read from the CDR3 is TGTGCCAGTAGTTCAGGACTAGCGGGAGGTAGAGATACG. This codes for CASSSGLAGGRDT. The full CDR3 sequence reads CASSSGLAGGRDTQYF.

CDR3: CASIGDDRQPQHF. CDR3 DNA (partial): TGTGCCAGTATAGGGGATGACCGGCAGCCC. This rearrangement joins TRBV19 to TRBJ1-5, with D possibly matching TRBD1 (5 bases). Read coverage stops 3 residues before the CDR3 terminus; the germline J gene supplies the remainder. The germline CDR1 and CDR2 sequences are LNHDA and SQIVND (reference sequence). The ends were cut back, 7 bases at V and 7 bases at J, with 14 bases in the middle. There are 13 residues in the CDR3.

To note about this clone: Coverage ceases 3 residues before the CDR3 finishes, and the germline J gene fills in the end. The rearrangement joins TRBV7-8 to TRBJ2-1; a weak D match, TRBD2 (5 bases). Germline-derived CDR1 and CDR2 are SGHVS and FQNEAQ. Between the trimmed V and J ends, which lost 6 bases and 2 bases, there was a span of 14 bases. The CDR3 contains 15 residues. The covered CDR3 bases are TGTGCCAGCAGACATAGCGCGACTACCTACAATGAG. This encodes CASRHSATTYNE. The complete CDR3 reads CASRHSATTYNEQFF.

Worth noting for this clone: The read stops 3 residues short of the end of the CDR3; the missing end is completed from the germline J gene. V usage is TRBV7-8 and J usage is TRBJ2-3; TRBD2 might be the D (5 bases). Deletions cut 2 bases from V and 0 bases from J, with 15 bases between. Germline loops: CDR1 SGHVS, CDR2 FQNEAQ. This CDR3 is 17 amino acids long. The CDR3 loop is CASSLPPSGASTDTQYF. CDR3 DNA, as far as it was read: TGTGCCAGCAGCTTACCGCCCAGCGGTGCTAGCACAGATACG.

As to this clone: The read is 3 residues too short to cover the CDR3 end, so that end is filled in from the germline J gene. The gene calls are TRBV6-2 or TRBV6-3 and TRBJ2-1, with 9 bases that match TRBD2. Germline-derived CDR1 and CDR2 are MNHEY and SVGEGT. J was trimmed by 8 bases and V by 0 bases; bases with no gene match: 8. The CDR3 extends over 16 amino acids. CDR3: CASSYSSAGGYDEQFF. The DNA read from the CDR3 is TGTGCCAGCAGTTACTCCTCAGCGGGGGGATACGATGAG.

To note about this clone: The missing CDR3 end, 3 residues past where the read stops, is filled in from the germline J gene. The chain uses TRBV7-8 and TRBJ2-7; TRBD2 matches 9 bases. The CDR3 sequence is 15 residues long. The germline V gene encodes CDR1 SGHVS and CDR2 FQNEAQ. V lost 1 base and J lost 4; bases outside the gene matches: 5. The part of the CDR3 DNA that was read is TGTGCCAGCAGCTTAGTAGCGGGAGCGGAGTACGAG. Its protein is CASSLVAGAEYE. The entire CDR3 reads CASSLVAGAEYEQYF.

A word on this clone: The DNA ends 3 residues before the CDR3 does, and the rest of the CDR3 is filled in from the germline J gene. The chain combines TRBV2 with TRBJ2-1; 7 positions agree with TRBD1. V lost 5 bases to trimming and J lost 9 bases; unmatched junction nucleotides: 7. The CDR3 is 13 residues long. CDR1 is SNHLY and CDR2 is FYNNEI in the germline V gene. This CDR3 reads CASSRDRDIEQFF. CDR3 DNA, as far as it was read: TGTGCCAGCAGTCGCGACAGGGATATTGAG.

As concerns this clone: The CDR3 is cut off 3 residues early in the read; its end comes from the germline J gene. The V call is TRBV30, the J call TRBJ2-7; a weak D match, TRBD1 (6 bases). Trimming shortened V by 7 bases and J by 3 bases, and 16 bases separated the two germline ends. The CDR3 runs 13 residues. Germline CDR1 reads GTSNPN; CDR2 reads SVGIG (reference sequence). CDR3 DNA (partial): TGTGCCTCCTCCCTGAAGGGGGTCTACGAG. Translating gives CASSLKGVYE. The full CDR3 sequence reads CASSLKGVYEQYF.

Of note for this clone: The observed sequence ends 3 residues before the CDR3 terminus, with the missing tail filled in from the germline J gene. This chain links TRBV28 with TRBJ2-6; TRBD1 matches at 10 bases. CDR1 is MDHEN and CDR2 is SYDVKM in the germline V gene. After removal of 5 bases from V and 3 bases from J, the junction contained 10 bases not matched to a gene. CDR3 length: 18 residues. Incomplete CDR3 DNA: TGTGCCAGCAGTCCCCTGACAGGGGGCGTAAGTGGGGCCAACGTC. Protein: CASSPLTGGVSGANV. The entire CDR3 sequence reads CASSPLTGGVSGANVLTF.

As concerns this clone: The read halts 3 residues ahead of the CDR3 end, with the missing end drawn from the germline J gene. The rearrangement links TRBV29-1 to TRBJ1-2, with a possible D match to TRBD1 (5 bases). The CDR3 length is 15 residues. The V end lost 4 bases, the J end lost 6 bases, and 21 bases lay between the germline ends. Germline CDR1 and CDR2: SQVTM and ANQGSEA. The CDR3 bases that were read are TGCAGCGTTGTGACGGGATACCAGGGAGGTGATGGC. Amino acid sequence: CSVVTGYQGGDG. The CDR3 in full is CSVVTGYQGGDGYTF.

On this clone itself: The CDR3 is cut off 3 residues early in the read; its end comes from the germline J gene. The chain links TRBV7-9 to TRBJ2-3; 8 bases match TRBD2. The CDR3 runs 14 residues. The germline V gene has CDR1 SEHNR and CDR2 FQNEAQ (reference sequence). V was clipped by 9 bases and J by 2 bases; unmatched bases: 7. The CDR3 reads CASLLAGLTDTQYF. The CDR3 DNA, read in part, is TGTGCCAGTCTCTTAGCGGGGCTCACAGATACG. The full variable domain, completed using reference TRBV7-9 and TRBJ2-3, is DTGVSQNPRHKITKRGQNVTFRCDPISEHNRLYWYRQTLGQGPEFLTYFQNEAQLEKSRLLSDRFSAERPKGSFSTLEIQRTEQGDSAMYLCASLLAGLTDTQYFGPGTRLTVL.

A word on this clone: The read comes to an end 3 residues before the CDR3 does, leaving the germline J gene to fill in the end. V and J are TRBV5-6 and TRBJ1-1, with D perhaps matching TRBD1 (5 bases). CDR1 and CDR2 (germline): SGHDT, YYEEEE. V lost 3 bases, J lost 6 bases, and 15 bases lay in between. The CDR3 contains 14 residues. This CDR3 reads CASSWGGNLAEAFF. The CDR3 bases that were read are TGTGCCAGCAGCTGGGGGGGGAACTTGGCTGAA.

A note on this clone: The CDR3 end is not reached by the read, which stops 3 residues before it; the germline J gene fills it in. The genes are TRBV29-1 and TRBJ1-1, with a tentative D call TRBD1 (6 bases). Per the germline V gene, CDR1 is SQVTM and CDR2 is ANQGSEA. Trimming shortened V by 7 bases and J by 1 base, and 10 bases separated the two germline ends. The CDR3 spans 12 residues. CDR3 protein: CSGGQTNTEAFF. Partial CDR3 DNA: TGCAGCGGCGGACAGACGAACACTGAA.

As regards this clone: The sequence runs out 3 residues before the end of the CDR3; the remainder is reconstructed from the germline J gene. V gene TRBV30 combines with J gene TRBJ2-5; 7 nucleotides align to TRBD1. The CDR3 loop spans 14 amino acids. V shed 0 bases and J 5 bases; nucleotides not matched to a gene: 6. The germline CDR1 and CDR2 sequences are GTSNPN and SVGIG (reference sequence). The DNA read from the CDR3 is TGTGCCTGGAGTGTACGACAGGGTCTCGAGACC. Protein product: CAWSVRQGLET. The whole CDR3 region reads CAWSVRQGLETQYF.

Concerning this clone itself: The read stops 3 residues short of the end of the CDR3; the missing end is completed from the germline J gene. V gene TRBV20-1 combines with J gene TRBJ2-1, with TRBD2 matching 7 bases. The CDR3 has 16 amino acids. The V segment lost 3 bases and the J segment 0 bases; nucleotides outside the gene matches: 8. Per the germline V gene, CDR1 is DFQATT and CDR2 is SNEGSKA (reference sequence). The sequenced CDR3 bases are TGCAGTGCTAGGGGGGGGATAGCTTACTCCTACAATGAG. Translating it yields CSARGGIAYSYNE. From start to end, the CDR3 is CSARGGIAYSYNEQFF.

With regard to this clone: The read is 3 residues too short to cover the CDR3 end, so that end is filled in from the germline J gene. V gene TRBV7-9 combines with J gene TRBJ2-1; 11 bases agree with TRBD2. The CDR3 runs to 15 residues. Looked up from germline, CDR1 is SEHNR and CDR2 is FQNEAQ (reference sequence). V lost 1 base, J lost 8 bases, and 4 bases stayed unmatched. The CDR3 here is CASSLVTSGSHEQFF. The sequenced CDR3 bases are TGTGCCAGCAGCTTAGTTACTAGCGGGAGCCATGAG.

As for this clone: No DNA is shown, since the ends of the CDR3 on it are uncertain; the CDR3 is the one TCRdb lists. The rearrangement links TRBV6-2 or TRBV6-3 to TRBJ2-1; whether TRBD2, the table's D call, matches the DNA was not checked. The CDR3 region is 16 residues in length, termini included. Per the germline V gene, CDR1 is MNHEY and CDR2 is SVGEGT. The CDR3: CASSSSLAVVSNEQFF.

Regarding this clone: The CDR3 goes on 3 residues after the read ends, and that part is filled in from the germline J gene. The chain links TRBV7-9 to TRBJ1-3; 8 nucleotides align to TRBD1. V lost 5 bases to trimming and J lost 2 bases; unmatched junction nucleotides: 2. The CDR3 runs 14 residues. Germline-derived CDR1 and CDR2 are SEHNR and FQNEAQ (reference sequence). CDR3 loop: CASSKDRAGNTIYF. The CDR3 bases that were read are TGTGCCAGCAGCAAGGACAGGGCTGGAAACACC.

On this clone: The DNA ends 3 residues before the CDR3 does, and the rest of the CDR3 is filled in from the germline J gene. The rearrangement links TRBV12-5 to TRBJ1-4; D is perhaps TRBD1 (5 bases). Germline V gene lookup returns CDR1 LGHNT and CDR2 FRNRAP. V was clipped by 1 base and J by 8 bases, with 17 bases between them. The CDR3 spans 16 residues. CDR3 residues: CASGLDTGPSREKLFF. Incomplete CDR3 DNA: TGTGCTAGTGGTTTGGATACAGGCCCTAGTAGGGAAAAA.